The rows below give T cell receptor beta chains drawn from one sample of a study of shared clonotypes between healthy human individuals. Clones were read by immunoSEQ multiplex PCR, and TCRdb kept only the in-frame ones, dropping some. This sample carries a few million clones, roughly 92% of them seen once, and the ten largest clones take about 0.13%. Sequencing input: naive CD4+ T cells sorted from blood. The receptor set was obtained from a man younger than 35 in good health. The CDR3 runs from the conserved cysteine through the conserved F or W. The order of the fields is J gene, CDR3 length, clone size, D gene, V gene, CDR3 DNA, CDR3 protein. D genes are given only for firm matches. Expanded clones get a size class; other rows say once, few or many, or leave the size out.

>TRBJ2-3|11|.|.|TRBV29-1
TGCAGCGTTGAAGAGACCTATACGCAGTATTTT
CSVEETYTQYF
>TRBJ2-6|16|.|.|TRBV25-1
TGTGCCAGCAGTGGCAGACTAGTTTCTGGGGCCAACGTCCTGACTTTC
CASSGRLVSGANVLTF
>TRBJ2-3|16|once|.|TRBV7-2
TGTGCCAGCAGCCCTCAGGGGGGGACTCGCACAGATACGCAGTATTTT
CASSPQGGTRTDTQYF
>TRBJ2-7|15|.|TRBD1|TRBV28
TGTGCCAGCAGTTTATCCCGGACAGGGGGCTACGAGCAGTACTTC
CASSLSRTGGYEQYF
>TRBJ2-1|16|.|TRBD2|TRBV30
TGTGCCTGGAGCCCAACCAGAACTAGCGGGAGCAATGAGCAGTTCTTC
CAWSPTRTSGSNEQFF
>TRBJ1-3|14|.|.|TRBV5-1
TGCGCCAGTGGGGACATGAGCTCTGGAAACACCATATATTTT
CASGDMSSGNTIYF
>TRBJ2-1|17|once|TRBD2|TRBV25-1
TGTGCCAGCAGTGAACCTCTGGGGGGGTCGGGAGACAATGAGCAGTTCTTC
CASSEPLGGSGDNEQFF
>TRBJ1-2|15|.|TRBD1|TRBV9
TGTGCCAGCAGCGCGACGGGACAGGGTAACTATGGCTACACCTTC
CASSATGQGNYGYTF
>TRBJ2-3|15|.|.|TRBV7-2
TGTGCCAGCAGCGTGGGGGGCCGGGTGTGGGATACGCAGTATTTT
CASSVGGRVWDTQYF
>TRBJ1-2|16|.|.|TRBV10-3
TGTGCCATCAGTGACCTGGACAGACGGAGGCTTGTTGGCTACACCTTC
CAISDLDRRRLVGYTF
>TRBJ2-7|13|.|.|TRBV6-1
TGTGCCAGCAGTGAAGGCAACCAGAACGAGCAGTACTTC
CASSEGNQNEQYF
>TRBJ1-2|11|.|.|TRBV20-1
TGCAGTGCTAGAGATCTCAGGGTCTACACCTTC
CSARDLRVYTF
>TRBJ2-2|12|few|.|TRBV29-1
TGCAGCTACAGGGAGAACACCGGGGAGCTGTTTTTT
CSYRENTGELFF
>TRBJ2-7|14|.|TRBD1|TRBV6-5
TGTGCCAGCTGGCCCCGGGACAGAACCTACGAGCAGTACTTC
CASWPRDRTYEQYF
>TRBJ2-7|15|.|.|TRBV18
TGTGCCAGCTCCCAGGGAGGGACACCTTTCTACGAGCAGTACTTC
CASSQGGTPFYEQYF
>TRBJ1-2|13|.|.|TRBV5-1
TGCGCCAGCAGCTTCGAGGCTAACTATGGCTACACCTTC
CASSFEANYGYTF
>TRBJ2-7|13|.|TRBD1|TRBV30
TGTGCCTGCGATGGGACAGGACCCTACGAGCAGTACTTC
CACDGTGPYEQYF
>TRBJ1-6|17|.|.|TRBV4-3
TGCGCCAGCAGCCAAGAAAGTCGGGGCTCCTATAATTCACCCCTCCACTTT
CASSQESRGSYNSPLHF
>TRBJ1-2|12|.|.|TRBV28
TGTGCCAGCAGTTCCGAGGGGGATGGCTACACCTTC
CASSSEGDGYTF
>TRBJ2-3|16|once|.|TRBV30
TGTGCCTGGAGTGTCCTCTGGACGGCTTCCCTTGCTACGCAGTATTTT
CAWSVLWTASLATQYF
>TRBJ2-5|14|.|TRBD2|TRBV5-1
TGCGCCAGCAGCTATAGCGGGCCCCAGTCGACCCAGTACTTC
CASSYSGPQSTQYF
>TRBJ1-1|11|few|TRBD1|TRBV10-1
TGCGCCAGCAGTGGCAGGGGGGAAGCTTTCTTT
CASSGRGEAFF
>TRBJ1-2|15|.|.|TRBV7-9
TGTGCCAGCAGCTTACACCTGGACAAGAACTATGGCTACACCTTC
CASSLHLDKNYGYTF
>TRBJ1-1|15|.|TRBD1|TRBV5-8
TGTGCCAGCAGCTTCCAGGGGGCTTTGGTCACTGAAGCTTTCTTT
CASSFQGALVTEAFF
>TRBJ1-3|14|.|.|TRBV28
TGTGCCAGCAGGATTGACAGCTCTGGAAACACCATATATTTT
CASRIDSSGNTIYF
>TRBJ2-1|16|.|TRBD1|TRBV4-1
TGCGCCAGCAGCCCGATGGGACAGGGGGCCGTCAATGAGCAGTTCTTC
CASSPMGQGAVNEQFF